This T cell receptor (beta chain) is drawn from a study of T cell responses to AZD1222 COVID-19 vaccine. Study findings and constraints: Researchers report vaccine-associated CD4 TCRs spanning spike, with dominance at 160-218 and 743-854. Clonal diversity may have been underestimated, and the donors were mostly white British, with more females than males. Spike-specific TCR breadth and depth were elevated following two AZD1222 doses.

After removal of 0 bases from V and 7 bases from J, the junction contained 1 base not matched to a gene. From germline, CDR1 is SGHTS and CDR2 YDEGEE. The CDR3 spans 16 residues. As regards this clone: What it recognizes is unknown.

Generated by immunoSEQ multiplex PCR, the TCRdb table keeps only in-frame clones and is missing some. In the table there are roughly 98,000 clones, over 85% of which are singletons. This chain connects TRBV5-8 to TRBJ2-1; 16 bases agree with TRBD2. This clonotype originated in an adult in good health. The sample was peripheral blood, taken on day 0 of AZD1222 vaccination. CDR3 loop: CASSLGGLAGGNEQFF. CDR3 nucleotide sequence: TGTGCCAGCAGCTTGGGGGGACTAGCGGGAGGGAATGAGCAGTTCTTC.